The rows below give T cell receptor beta chains drawn from one sample of a study of cytomegalovirus exposure and HLA in healthy donors. Assay: immunoSEQ multiplex PCR; the TCRdb copy retains only in-frame clones and omits some. The sample yields roughly 65,000 clones, roughly nine tenths seen once. Sample: PBMCs. Receptor source: a man aged 18 to 29 in good health and CMV-seronegative. Each CDR3 is given with its conserved first and last residue. The D gene is left open where the match is weak.

TRBV6-1	TRBD2	TRBJ2-5	CASSSTSGSGETQYF
TRBV7-9	.	TRBJ1-3	CASSPRLAPNTIYF
TRBV7-2	.	TRBJ2-1	CASSLESGSGEQFF
TRBV27	TRBD2	TRBJ2-7	CASSLWPPSGMQGQYF
TRBV10-3	.	TRBJ2-7	CAVSWASYEQYF
TRBV6-5	TRBD2	TRBJ2-7	CASTRLAGESEQYF
TRBV6-6	.	TRBJ2-1	CASSMTNNEQFF
TRBV10-3	.	TRBJ1-2	CAIMETENYGYTF
TRBV10-3	TRBD2	TRBJ2-1	CAIAHREGVGEQFF
TRBV5-1	TRBD2	TRBJ2-7	CASSLVISGSSYEQYF
TRBV5-1	.	TRBJ2-1	CASSLDPTRVDYEQFF
TRBV10-3	TRBD1	TRBJ1-2	CAISKEDRVLGYTF
TRBV11-1	.	TRBJ1-4	CASSFSQSNEKLFF
TRBV6-6	TRBD1	TRBJ2-7	CASSYAGQGYEQYF
TRBV7-9	TRBD1	TRBJ2-3	CASSLGLQGSDTQYF
TRBV2	.	TRBJ1-5	CASSEAIPGGSGNQPQHF
TRBV11-2	TRBD1	TRBJ2-1	CASSVSGTGGFNEQFF
TRBV19	.	TRBJ2-5	CASSSLVLQETQYF
TRBV6-5	.	TRBJ1-2	CASSYGEGYTF
TRBV10-1	TRBD1	TRBJ2-6	CASSESSTRTGELAGANVLTF
TRBV4-3	TRBD1	TRBJ2-3	CASSTQTGGEADTQYF
TRBV18	.	TRBJ1-4	CASSPRTGHALNEKLFF
TRBV2	.	TRBJ2-5	CASSGGLQETQYF
TRBV6-5	.	TRBJ2-1	CASSYSSSYNEQFF
TRBV6-5	.	TRBJ1-2	CASSLQGYSGYTF
TRBV9	TRBD2	TRBJ2-1	CASNWTSGRPHSYNEQFF
TRBV7-9	.	TRBJ1-5	CASSLDGRGGNQPQHF
TRBV29-1	.	TRBJ1-2	CSVSWGGYGYTF
TRBV7-6	.	TRBJ1-5	CASSLGGNRNQPQHF
TRBV7-3	TRBD2	TRBJ2-7	CASSSTGGEQYF
TRBV7-2	TRBD2	TRBJ2-1	CASSLGASGINEQFF
TRBV9	.	TRBJ2-7	CASSVEGPGEQYF
TRBV6-1	.	TRBJ2-3	CAIPGLPSTDTQYF
TRBV15	.	TRBJ2-5	CATSRDERWETQYF
TRBV5-1	.	TRBJ2-3	CASSLTSPSRGDTQYF
TRBV6-5	.	TRBJ2-7	CASSAASFSSYEQYF
TRBV5-6	TRBD2	TRBJ2-1	CASSLVGGTMADEQFF
TRBV7-9	.	TRBJ2-5	CASSLKQETQYF
TRBV13	TRBD1	TRBJ2-2	CASSYLTGGGTGELFF
TRBV7-2	.	TRBJ1-1	CASSLYRAGDTEAFF
TRBV19	TRBD1	TRBJ1-2	CASAGTDYGYTF
TRBV6-1	TRBD1	TRBJ2-3	CASSVDRNTDTQYF
TRBV5-4	.	TRBJ1-2	CASSLRGPTNYGYTF
TRBV7-9	.	TRBJ2-1	CASSLPFSEPFLNEQFF
TRBV30	.	TRBJ1-1	CAWSRENTEAFF
TRBV28	.	TRBJ2-4	CASSPSHGGIQYF
TRBV5-5	TRBD1	TRBJ2-2	CASSLETGVIAGELFF
TRBV5-1	.	TRBJ2-1	CASSRFLAQSYNEQFF
TRBV27	TRBD2	TRBJ2-7	CASSFSGSLYEQYF
TRBV7-2	TRBD2	TRBJ2-1	CASSPISGAGGHEQFF
TRBV28	.	TRBJ2-7	CASSLQYEQYF
TRBV19	.	TRBJ2-6	CASSIEGRSSGANVLTF
TRBV7-2	.	TRBJ2-3	CASSLWAGSTDTQYF
TRBV19	.	TRBJ1-2	CASSIDGGLRGYTF
TRBV5-1	TRBD1	TRBJ2-5	CASSLTGPPGETQYF
TRBV5-8	TRBD1	TRBJ2-2	CASSNRGPGTGELFF
TRBV6-6	.	TRBJ1-5	CASSQGTGYQPQHF
TRBV27	TRBD1	TRBJ1-2	CASSTTGTGDGGFGYTF
TRBV5-1	.	TRBJ2-7	CASSLPSTYEQYF
TRBV4-3	.	TRBJ2-7	CASSQAEGSSYEQYF